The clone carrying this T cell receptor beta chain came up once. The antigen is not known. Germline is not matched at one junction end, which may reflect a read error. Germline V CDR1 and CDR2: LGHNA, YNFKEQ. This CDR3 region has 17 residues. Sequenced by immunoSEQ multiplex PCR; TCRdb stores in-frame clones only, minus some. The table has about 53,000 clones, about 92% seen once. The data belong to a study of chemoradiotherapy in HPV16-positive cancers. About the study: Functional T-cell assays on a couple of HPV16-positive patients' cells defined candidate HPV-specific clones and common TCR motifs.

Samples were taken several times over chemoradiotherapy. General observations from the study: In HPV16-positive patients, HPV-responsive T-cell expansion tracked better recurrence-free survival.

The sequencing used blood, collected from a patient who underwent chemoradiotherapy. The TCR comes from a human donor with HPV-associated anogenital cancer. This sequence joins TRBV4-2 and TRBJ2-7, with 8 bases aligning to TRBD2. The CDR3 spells CASSQAAAGGTKNEQYF. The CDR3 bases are TGTGCCAGCAGTCAAGCAGCGGCGGGGGGCACGAAAAACGAGCAGTACTTC.